A single sample is the source of the 12 T cell receptor beta chains below, sequenced in a study of identical twins' blood T cells. TCRdb recomputed calls from the 5' RACE reads with MiXCR, one row per CDR3 protein. The table has 350,000 to 400,000 distinct CDR3 sequences, roughly 28% seen once. Sequencing was done on a sample of PBMCs. These receptors all stem from a woman aged 18 to 50 in good health.

This clonotype was detected only a few times. V usage is TRBV6-6 and J usage is TRBJ2-2; the D is unclear. Germline values: CDR1 MNHNY, CDR2 SVGAGI (reference sequence). V dropped 6 bases and J dropped 6 bases, with 14 bases sitting between them. The CDR3 extends over 14 amino acids. The CDR3 loop is CASRTGSGSGELFF. The CDR3 nucleotides read TGTGCCAGCAGGACGGGCTCTGGGTCCGGGGAGCTGTTTTTT.

J is TRBJ1-5 and V is TRBV30; perhaps TRBD1 as D (6 bases). V dropped 1 base and J dropped 0 bases, with 13 bases sitting between them. Germline assignment: CDR1 GTSNPN and CDR2 SVGIG (reference sequence). The CDR3 covers 16 residues. CDR3: CAWSGGSGHSNQPQHF. The CDR3 region has the DNA TGTGCCTGGAGTGGGGGGTCGGGACATAGCAATCAGCCCCAGCATTTT.

In this sample, this clonotype turned up a few times. The chain has TRBV3-1 and TRBJ2-6; 7 nucleotides align to TRBD1. CDR3 length: 14 amino acids. The germline CDR1 and CDR2 sequences are LGHDT and YNNKEL (reference sequence). Germline trimming cut 7 bases from V and 1 base from J; bases unmatched to any gene: 1. The DNA for the CDR3 is TGTGCCAGCAACAGGGGTTCTGGGGCCAACGTCCTGACTTTC. Translated, it gives CASNRGSGANVLTF.

This clonotype occurred many times. The chain is built from TRBV23-1 and TRBJ1-5; TRBD1 agrees at 7 bases. TRBV23-1 is noted as an ORF with a role that remains uncertain. J lost 1 base, V lost 3 bases, and 15 bases had no gene match. The CDR3 is 19 residues long. The CDR3 DNA reads TGCGCCAGCAGTCACACGACAGGGAAGTCATTGGGCAGCAATCAGCCCCAGCATTTT. As protein: CASSHTTGKSLGSNQPQHF.

This clonotype was detected a few times. J is TRBJ1-4 and V is TRBV9; TRBD1 might be the D (6 bases). The CDR3 covers 15 residues. Trimming stripped 5 bases from V and 3 bases from J, with 14 bases between. Germline V gene sequence: CDR1 SGDLS, CDR2 YYNGEE. The CDR3 here is CASSRAGAPNEKLFF. The CDR3 bases are TGTGCCAGCAGTCGGGCAGGGGCCCCTAATGAAAAACTGTTTTTT.

About this clonotype: Because the CDR3 is missing its conserved closing phenylalanine or tryptophan, this is likely a read error. The chain employs TRBV20-1 and TRBJ1-1, with D tentatively TRBD1 (5 bases). Germline V gives CDR1 DFQATT, CDR2 SNEGSKA (reference sequence). The CDR3 is made up of 12 amino acids. Trimming removed 8 bases from V and 1 base from J, with 11 bases in between. DNA for the CDR3: TGCAGTTGGACACACACGAACACTGAAGCTTTCTCT. Its translation is CSWTHTNTEAFS.

This clonotype turned up a few times. V is TRBV29-1 and J is TRBJ2-7, with D possibly matching TRBD2 (5 bases). V shed 0 bases and J shed 2 bases, with 11 bases lying between them. This CDR3 comprises 14 residues. Germline V gene data show CDR1 as SQVTM and CDR2 as ANQGSEA. CDR3 amino acids: CSVEDQAAPYEQYF. DNA of the CDR3: TGCAGCGTTGAAGATCAAGCGGCCCCCTACGAGCAGTACTTC.

The V call is TRBV2, the J call TRBJ1-5, with D perhaps TRBD1 (5 bases). Deletions cut 4 bases from V and 5 bases from J, with 12 bases between. The CDR3 contains 14 residues. Germline V gene sequence: CDR1 SNHLY, CDR2 FYNNEI. CDR3 loop: CASSGSGFYQPQHF. The CDR3 DNA reads as TGTGCCAGCAGTGGGTCAGGGTTTTATCAGCCCCAGCATTTT.

This clonotype was observed once. This chain joins TRBV5-4 and TRBJ1-1; D is unclear. There are 12 residues in the CDR3. Trimming took off 4 bases at V and 7 bases at J, with 11 bases between the two ends. Per germline, CDR1 SGHNT and CDR2 YYREEE (reference sequence). The CDR3 DNA is TGTGCCAGCAGCCAACCGGGCGTTGAAGCTTTCTTT. Translation gives CASSQPGVEAFF.

This clonotype was seen more than once but under ten times. The J gene is TRBJ2-4, the V gene TRBV7-9, with D tentatively TRBD1 (6 bases). This CDR3 has 13 residues. Trimming left V 1 base short and J 7 bases short, with 8 bases between. Germline V gene sequence: CDR1 SEHNR, CDR2 FQNEAQ (reference sequence). The CDR3 reads CASSLGQGNIQYF. The CDR3 DNA reads TGTGCCAGCAGCTTAGGGCAGGGGAACATTCAGTACTTC.

This clonotype was seen at least ten times. The V call is TRBV7-9, the J call TRBJ1-3, with no clear D. Trimming took off 3 bases at V and 0 bases at J, with 3 bases between the two ends. The germline CDR1 and CDR2 sequences are SEHNR and FQNEAQ (reference sequence). The CDR3 runs 13 residues. This CDR3 reads CASSLYSGNTIYF. The CDR3, as DNA: TGTGCCAGCAGCTTGTACTCTGGAAACACCATATATTTT.

This clonotype was counted a few times. The rearrangement joins TRBV20-1 to TRBJ2-2; D is uncertain. Trimming stripped 5 bases from V and 2 bases from J, with 12 bases between. This CDR3 region has 14 residues. Looked up from germline, CDR1 is DFQATT and CDR2 is SNEGSKA (reference sequence). The CDR3 here is CSAPGPVNTGELFF. The CDR3 bases are TGCAGTGCTCCCGGGCCAGTAAACACCGGGGAGCTGTTTTTT.